The 3 T cell receptor beta chains below come from one sample, sequenced in a study of beta chain features in type 1 diabetes. Reverse transcription of all isolated RNA meant that expressed TCRB transcripts were sequenced. Some clones are missing from TCRdb's copy, which holds only in-frame ones; the method was immunoSEQ multiplex PCR. The sample carries approximately 340,000 clones, approximately 16% recorded once. Source material: naive CD4+ T cells from blood. Source of these receptors: a woman aged 18-29 years in good health.

There are a few counts of this clone. The chain uses TRBV19 and TRBJ1-4; D is perhaps TRBD1 (6 bases). The length of the CDR3 is 13 residues. V gave up 9 bases and J gave up 4 bases, with 12 bases separating them. CDR1 is LNHDA and CDR2 is SQIVND in the germline V gene (reference sequence). The CDR3 reads CASTGLGNEKLFF. The CDR3 nucleotides read TGTGCCAGCACAGGGTTGGGTAATGAAAAACTGTTTTTT. Full variable domain (missing parts from reference TRBV19 and TRBJ1-4): DGGITQSPKYLFRKEGQNVTLSCEQNLNHDAMYWYRQDPGQGLRLIYYSQIVNDFQKGDIAEGYSVSREKKESFPLTVTSAQKNPTAFYLCASTGLGNEKLFFGSGTQLSVL.

This clone has only a few counts. The genes are TRBV29-1 and TRBJ2-2, with D unclear. The CDR3 runs to 13 residues. The ends were cut back, 4 bases at V and 1 base at J, with 7 bases in the middle. Per germline, CDR1 SQVTM and CDR2 ANQGSEA. CDR3 residues: CSVGWRNTGELFF. Written as DNA, the CDR3 is TGCAGCGTTGGGTGGAGGAACACCGGGGAGCTGTTTTTT.

On this clone: The germline gene is not matched at one end of the junction; a read error may be the cause. This chain uses TRBV29-1 with TRBJ1-2; 9 positions agree with TRBD1. The length of the CDR3 is 15 residues. Germline loops: CDR1 SQVTM, CDR2 ANQGSEA. The CDR3 loop is CSVEGTGLEYYGYTF. DNA of the CDR3: TGCAGCGTCGAAGGGACAGGGCTTGAATACTATGGCTACACCTTC.